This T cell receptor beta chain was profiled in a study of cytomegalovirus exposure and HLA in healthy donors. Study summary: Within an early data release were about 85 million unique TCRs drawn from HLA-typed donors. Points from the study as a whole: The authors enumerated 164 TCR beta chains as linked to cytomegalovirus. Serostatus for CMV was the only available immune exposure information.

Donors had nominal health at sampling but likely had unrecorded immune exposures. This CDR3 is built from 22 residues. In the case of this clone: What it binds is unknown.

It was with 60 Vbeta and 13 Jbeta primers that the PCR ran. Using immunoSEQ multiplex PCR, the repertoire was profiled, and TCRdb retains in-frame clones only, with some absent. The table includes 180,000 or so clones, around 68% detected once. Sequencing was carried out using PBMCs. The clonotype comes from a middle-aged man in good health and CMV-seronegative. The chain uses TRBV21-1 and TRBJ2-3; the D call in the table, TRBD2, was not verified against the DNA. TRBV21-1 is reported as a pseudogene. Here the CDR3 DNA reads TGTGCCAGCACCCAACCCGGGCCTTCCCGTAGAGATCGGGAGAAGGGCACAGATACGCAGTATTTT. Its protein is CASTQPGPSRRDREKGTDTQYF.